This T cell receptor beta chain emerged from a study of cytomegalovirus exposure and HLA in healthy donors. In the study overall: Out of 150 million to 200 million T cells, an earlier analysis found over 90 million unique TCR beta sequences in total.

Primers for the PCR totalled 60 Vbeta and 13 Jbeta. Method: immunoSEQ multiplex PCR; TCRdb's copy keeps in-frame clones and lacks some. The sample has about 120,000 clones, more than 65% seen once. The V end was cut by 1 base, the J end by 0 bases, with 9 bases between. CDR1 SGHTA and CDR2 FQGNSA come from the germline V gene. This CDR3 has 15 amino acids. J is TRBJ2-5 and V is TRBV7-2; tentative D call: TRBD1 (5 bases). The sequencing input was PBMCs. This receptor was identified in a man aged 25 to 40 in good health and CMV-seropositive. The chain's CDR3 is CASSLVRQYQETQYF. The CDR3 DNA reads TGTGCCAGCAGCTTAGTCCGACAGTACCAAGAGACCCAGTACTTC. Together with reference TRBV7-2 and TRBJ2-5, the CDR3 gives the full variable domain: GAGVSQSPSNKVTEKGKDVELRCDPISGHTALYWYRQSLGQGLEFLIYFQGNSAPDKSGLPSDRFSAERTGGSVSTLTIQRTQQEDSAVYLCASSLVRQYQETQYFGPGTRLLVL.